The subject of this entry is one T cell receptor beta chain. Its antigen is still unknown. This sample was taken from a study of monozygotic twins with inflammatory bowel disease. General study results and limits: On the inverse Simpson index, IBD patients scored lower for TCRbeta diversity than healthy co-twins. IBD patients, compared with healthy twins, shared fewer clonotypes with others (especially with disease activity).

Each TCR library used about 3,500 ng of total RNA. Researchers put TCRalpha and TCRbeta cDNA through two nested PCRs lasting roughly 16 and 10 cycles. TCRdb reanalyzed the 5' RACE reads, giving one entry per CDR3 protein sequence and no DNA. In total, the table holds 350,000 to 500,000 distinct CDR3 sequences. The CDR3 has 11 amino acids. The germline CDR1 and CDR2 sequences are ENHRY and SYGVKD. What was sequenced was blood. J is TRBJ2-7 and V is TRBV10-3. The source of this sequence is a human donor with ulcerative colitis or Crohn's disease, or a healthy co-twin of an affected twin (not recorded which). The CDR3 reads CAISGQGEQYF.